Detailed here is one T cell receptor beta chain. The sample is drawn from a study of radiation and T cells in renal cell carcinoma. This CDR3 has 14 amino acids. The germline V gene has CDR1 SGHVS and CDR2 FNYEAQ. The junction had 8 bases not matched to a gene; V was cut back by 6 bases and J by 8 bases. Time point defined: blood 2 weeks post-SBRT. Documented treatment: 15 Gy SBRT to primary tumor, nephrectomy 4 weeks later. Libraries were prepared by immunoSEQ multiplex PCR; TCRdb keeps only in-frame clonotypes and omits some of them. The sample yields around 120,000 clones, approximately 75% seen once.

The rearrangement uses TRBV7-6 and TRBJ2-1, with 9 bases matching TRBD1. Specimen: blood, collected from a patient whose treatment included radiotherapy and nephrectomy. The sequence was collected from a woman aged 55-75 years with renal cell carcinoma. The CDR3 coding sequence is TGTGCCAGCAGTTCAACAGGGGGCGGGGATGAGCAGTTCTTC. Its protein product is CASSSTGGGDEQFF.